The T cell receptor beta chain described here comes from a study of cytomegalovirus exposure and HLA in healthy donors. The overall study: Later, an analysis reported that the 95 to 150 validation repertoires had used the same platform as the approximately 680 first-cohort repertoires.

As for this clone: The target antigen is unknown.

Measured with immunoSEQ multiplex PCR; TCRdb has only the in-frame clones, and not every one. The table includes some 100,000 clones, approximately 90% detected once. Study results and caveats: Reports credit the classifier with highly specific, highly sensitive diagnosis of cytomegalovirus status.

From the 120-subject validation cohort, which was separate from the approximately 700-subject first cohort, the donors were drawn. Germline values: CDR1 MDHEN, CDR2 SYDVKM. The CDR3 is 14 residues long. Between the trimmed V and J ends, which lost 3 bases and 4 bases, there was a span of 9 bases. The receptor's source is a man aged 18 to 30 in good health and CMV-seropositive. Sequences were obtained from PBMCs. This chain links TRBV28 with TRBJ1-4; D remains ambiguous. CDR3 sequence: CASSFEELNEKLFF. The CDR3, as DNA: TGTGCCAGCAGTTTTGAGGAACTTAATGAAAAACTGTTTTTT.